Here is one T cell receptor beta chain with its context. Germline V gene sequence: CDR1 SGHVS, CDR2 FQNEAQ. Trimming took 1 base from V and 1 from J; bases not matched to a gene: 11. The CDR3 has 18 residues. The entry originates in a study of blood T cell repertoires in COVID-19. Across the study: Sites in the United States, Italy and Spain provided acute and convalescent COVID-19 samples. Sources were T cells, B-cell-depleted T cells, or PBMCs; the material itself was cDNA or gDNA.

Some clones are missing from TCRdb's copy, which holds only in-frame ones; the method was immunoSEQ multiplex PCR. The data contain approximately 15,000 clones, around 77% of them singletons. This receptor was obtained from a human donor in a cohort sampled during active COVID-19. The sample was peripheral blood. The V and J genes are TRBV7-8 and TRBJ2-3; 7 nucleotides align to TRBD2. DNA for the CDR3: TGTGCCAGCAGCTTAGTTAGCCCGGGAGGCCTGGGCACAGATACGCAGTATTTT. It codes for CASSLVSPGGLGTDTQYF.